The T cell receptor (beta chain) under discussion was sequenced for a study of blood T cell repertoires in COVID-19. About the study: In each case, the material was cDNA or gDNA derived from T cells, B-cell-depleted T cells, or PBMCs.

The germline V gene has CDR1 SGDLS and CDR2 YYNGEE. This CDR3 has 16 amino acids. With 4 bases clipped from V and 3 bases from J, the junction kept 10 bases outside the gene matches. Generated by immunoSEQ multiplex PCR, the TCRdb table keeps only in-frame clones and is missing some. The table has 250,000 to 300,000 clones, 88% seen once; the top ten hold over 2%. This clone was found once. The specimen was PBMCs or T cells enriched from blood (not recorded which). The TCR originated in an older woman in a cohort exposed to, infected with or recovered from COVID-19 (not recorded which). J is TRBJ2-4 and V is TRBV9; 7 bases are shared with TRBD2. The CDR3 DNA reads as TGTGCCAGCAGCTATACCCCCGCGGGGGTCAAAAACATTCAGTACTTC. Translating it yields CASSYTPAGVKNIQYF.